Listed below are T cell receptor beta chains from one sample, sequenced in a study of shared clonotypes between healthy human individuals. Using immunoSEQ multiplex PCR, the repertoire was profiled, and TCRdb retains in-frame clones only, with some absent. The profile covers roughly 2,000,000 clones, with approximately 94% appearing a single time and less than 1.5% taken by the ten largest. Sequenced input: naive CD8+ T cells sorted from blood. The receptor set was obtained from a man between 18 and 35 years old in good health. Each CDR3 is given with its conserved first and last residue. The order of the fields is clone size, V gene, CDR3 protein. Expanded clones are given a class, and other clones once, few, many or no size at all.

-	TRBV5-6	CASSFPSGQGDEQYF
-	TRBV27	CASTFRLAGGPAYNEQFF
-	TRBV5-6	CASSYRANQPQHF
-	TRBV5-4	CASSLAAGEGSPLHF
-	TRBV9	CASSVGTSGSYEQYF
-	TRBV2	CASSSGGLGEQYF
-	TRBV7-3	CASSLTGDATEAFF
once	TRBV6-5	CASSFTGDYEQYF
-	TRBV6-1	CASSDTRGWGTDTQYF
-	TRBV9	CASSVYYESAGELFF
once	TRBV29-1	CSVGQGGYEQYF
-	TRBV11-2	CASSLAGRGGAPQHF
-	TRBV28	CASRMDRGSNQPQHF
-	TRBV27	CASSLRTGMNTEAFF
-	TRBV6-6	CASSSDSGYTDTQYF
-	TRBV27	CASSSTGETQYF
-	TRBV2	CASSGGKTEAFF
-	TRBV28	CASSLGLAGGRTTGELFF
once	TRBV27	CASSTGTDTYEQYF
-	TRBV18	CASSPERDPSYEQYF
once	TRBV27	CASSFTFPGEQYF
-	TRBV2	CASSDPASGDMNTEAFF
-	TRBV29-1	CSVVTGTSGRPTYEQYF
-	TRBV9	CASSPELPTDTQYF
-	TRBV27	CASSRNSYNEQFF
-	TRBV7-9	CASSSPRTGPGELFF
-	TRBV4-1	CASSQGSIAGEQFF
-	TRBV4-3	CASSPRLARSQETQYF
once	TRBV4-1	CASSSRQGYEKLFF
-	TRBV2	CASSEAVRELAGDYEQYF
-	TRBV6-6	CASSLSQGVGTEAFF
-	TRBV5-6	CASSPAAGETQYF
-	TRBV7-9	CASSWDPGKTQYF
-	TRBV6-6	CASSDAGTEAFF
-	TRBV11-1	CASSLVDDYYGYTF
-	TRBV6-5	CASSYSGYNSPLHF
-	TRBV6-6	CASSFETENTEAFF
-	TRBV9	CASSVSGTGHYGYTF
-	TRBV6-6	CASRPQDKGPEVLFF
-	TRBV25-1	CASSESRQGEKLFF
once	TRBV5-1	CASSLGPGWEDTQYF
-	TRBV2	CASSSSPISNQPQHF
-	TRBV5-1	CASNPSGTSGMTGELFF
-	TRBV19	CASTDGGEQYF
-	TRBV9	CASSVKGAGPYEQYF
-	TRBV5-1	CASSFPPNYEQYF
-	TRBV19	CASSPSHPEAFF
-	TRBV7-3	CASSLSNTGELFF
-	TRBV19	CASSPRGDLDGETQYF
-	TRBV11-2	CASSLDPLGLGVGETQYF
-	TRBV5-6	CASSLGGRDTEAFF
-	TRBV7-9	CASSLGGVQETQYF
-	TRBV28	CASSPPPTADTQYF
-	TRBV7-2	CASPFPGTPLHF